The sequence of this TCR beta chain was determined in a study of T cells in Graves' hyperthyroidism and ophthalmopathy. Trimming removed 4 bases at V and 3 bases at J, with 22 bases between. This CDR3 contains 17 residues. The germline V gene encodes CDR1 MGHRA and CDR2 YSYEKL. Findings and limits, study-wide: Peripheral blood also featured most of the thyroid clonotypes expanded above 0.001.

With respect to this clonotype: Its cognate antigen is unknown.

TCR beta CDR3 region amplification was performed from RNA transcripts. Primed by the HTBI set, a first-round RT-PCR was run on the TCR CDR3. TCRdb passed the multiplex PCR reads through MiXCR, listing each CDR3 protein once. The data show some 210,000 distinct CDR3 sequences, with 15% to 20% seen just once and around 52% held by the top ten. This sequence joins TRBV4-1 and TRBJ2-7; no reliable D call. Sequencing was performed on blood. The sequence came from a man aged 45 to 65 with Graves' hyperthyroidism. The CDR3 sequence: CASSPSKARQKDYEQYF. The CDR3 region has the DNA TGCGCCAGCAGCCCTTCAAAGGCCCGGCAGAAAGACTACGAGCAGTACTTC.